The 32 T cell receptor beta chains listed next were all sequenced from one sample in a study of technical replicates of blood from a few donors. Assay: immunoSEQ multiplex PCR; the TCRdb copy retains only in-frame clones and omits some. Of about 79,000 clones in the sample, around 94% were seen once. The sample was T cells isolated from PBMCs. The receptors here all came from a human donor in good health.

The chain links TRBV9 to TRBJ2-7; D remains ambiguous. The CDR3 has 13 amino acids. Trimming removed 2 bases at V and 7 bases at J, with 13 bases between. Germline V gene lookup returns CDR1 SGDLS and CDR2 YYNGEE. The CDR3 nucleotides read TGTGCCAGCAGCGTCCTATCGGTCGGGGAGCAGTACTTC. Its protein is CASSVLSVGEQYF. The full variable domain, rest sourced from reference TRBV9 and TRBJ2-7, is DSGVTQTPKHLITATGQRVTLRCSPRSGDLSVYWYQQSLDQGLQFLIQYYNGEERAKGNILERFSAQQFPDLHSELNLSSLELGDSALYFCASSVLSVGEQYFGPGTRLTVT.

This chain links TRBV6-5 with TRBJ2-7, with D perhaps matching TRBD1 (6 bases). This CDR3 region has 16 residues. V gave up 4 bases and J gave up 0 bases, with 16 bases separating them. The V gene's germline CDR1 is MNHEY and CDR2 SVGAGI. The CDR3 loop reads CASSLSLDSPSYEQYF. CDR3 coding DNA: TGTGCCAGCAGTTTGAGTTTGGACAGCCCCTCCTACGAGCAGTACTTC.

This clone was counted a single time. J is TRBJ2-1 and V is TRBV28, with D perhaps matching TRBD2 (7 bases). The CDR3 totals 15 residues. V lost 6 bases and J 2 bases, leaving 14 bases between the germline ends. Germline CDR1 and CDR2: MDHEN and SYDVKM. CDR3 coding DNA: TGTGCCAGCAGCCCTCCCGGGGGGCCCTACAATGAGCAGTTCTTC. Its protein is CASSPPGGPYNEQFF.

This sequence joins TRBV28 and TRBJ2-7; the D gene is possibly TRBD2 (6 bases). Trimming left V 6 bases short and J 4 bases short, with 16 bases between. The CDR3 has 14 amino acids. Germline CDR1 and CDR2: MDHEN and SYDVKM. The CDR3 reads CASRAGTLDYEQYF. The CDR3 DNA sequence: TGTGCCAGCAGAGCCGGGACTTTAGATTACGAGCAGTACTTC.

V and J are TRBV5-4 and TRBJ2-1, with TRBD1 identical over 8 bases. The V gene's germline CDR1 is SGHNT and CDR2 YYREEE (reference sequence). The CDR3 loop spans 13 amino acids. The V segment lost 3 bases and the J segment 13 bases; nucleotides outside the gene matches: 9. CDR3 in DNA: TGTGCCAGCAGCTCGCGAGACAGGGGCGCACAGTTCTTC. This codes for CASSSRDRGAQFF. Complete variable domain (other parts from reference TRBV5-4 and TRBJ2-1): ETGVTQSPTHLIKTRGQQVTLRCSSQSGHNTVSWYQQALGQGPQFIFQYYREEENGRGNFPPRFSGLQFPNYSSELNVNALELDDSALYLCASSSRDRGAQFFGPGTRLTVL.

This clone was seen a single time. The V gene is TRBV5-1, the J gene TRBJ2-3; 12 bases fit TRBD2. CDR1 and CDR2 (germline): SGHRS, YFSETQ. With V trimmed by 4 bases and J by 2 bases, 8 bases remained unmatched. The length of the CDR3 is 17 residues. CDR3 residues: CASSLRTSGIITDTQYF. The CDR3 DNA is TGCGCCAGCAGCCTTAGGACTAGCGGGATAATCACAGATACGCAGTATTTT.

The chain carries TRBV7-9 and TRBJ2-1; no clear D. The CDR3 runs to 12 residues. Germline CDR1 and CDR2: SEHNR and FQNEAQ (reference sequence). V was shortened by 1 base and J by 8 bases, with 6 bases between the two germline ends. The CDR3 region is CASSLVSDEQFF. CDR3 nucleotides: TGTGCCAGCAGCTTAGTGTCCGATGAGCAGTTCTTC.

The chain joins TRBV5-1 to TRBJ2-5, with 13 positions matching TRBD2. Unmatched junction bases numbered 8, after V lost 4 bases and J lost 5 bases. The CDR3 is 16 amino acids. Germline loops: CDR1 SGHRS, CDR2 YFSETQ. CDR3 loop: CASSRTSGGEGETQYF. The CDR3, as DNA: TGCGCCAGCAGCCGAACTAGCGGGGGGGAAGGGGAGACCCAGTACTTC.

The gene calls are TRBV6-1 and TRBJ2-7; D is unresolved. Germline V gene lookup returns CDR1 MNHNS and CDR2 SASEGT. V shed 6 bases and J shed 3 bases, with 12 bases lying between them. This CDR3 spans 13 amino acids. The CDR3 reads CASSQTLFYEQYF. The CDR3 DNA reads TGTGCCAGCAGCCAGACACTTTTCTACGAGCAGTACTTC.

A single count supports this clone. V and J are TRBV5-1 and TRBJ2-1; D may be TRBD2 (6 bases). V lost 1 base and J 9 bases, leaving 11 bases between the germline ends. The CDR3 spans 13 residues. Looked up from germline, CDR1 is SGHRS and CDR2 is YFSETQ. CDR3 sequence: CASSLIEEGEQFF. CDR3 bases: TGCGCCAGCAGCTTGATAGAGGAGGGTGAGCAGTTCTTC.

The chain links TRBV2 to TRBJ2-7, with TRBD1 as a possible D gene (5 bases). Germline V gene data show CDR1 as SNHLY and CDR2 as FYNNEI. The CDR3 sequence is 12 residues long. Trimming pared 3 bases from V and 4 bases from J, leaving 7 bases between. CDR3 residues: CASSDRAYEQYF. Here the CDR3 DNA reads TGTGCCAGCAGTGACAGGGCTTACGAGCAGTACTTC.

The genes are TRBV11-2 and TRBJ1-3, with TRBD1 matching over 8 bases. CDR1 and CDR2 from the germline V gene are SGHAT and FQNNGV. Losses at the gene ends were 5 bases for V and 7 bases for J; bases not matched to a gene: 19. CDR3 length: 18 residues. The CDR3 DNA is TGTGCCAGCAGCCCAATAGCCTCGGACAGGGTCTTTAGGAACACCATATATTTT. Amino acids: CASSPIASDRVFRNTIYF.

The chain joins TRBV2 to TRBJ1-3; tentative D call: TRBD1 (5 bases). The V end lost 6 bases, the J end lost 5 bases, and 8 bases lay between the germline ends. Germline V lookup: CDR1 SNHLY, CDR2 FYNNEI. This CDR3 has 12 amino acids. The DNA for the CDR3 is TGTGCCAGCAGGGACAACCGAAACACCATATATTTT. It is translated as CASRDNRNTIYF.

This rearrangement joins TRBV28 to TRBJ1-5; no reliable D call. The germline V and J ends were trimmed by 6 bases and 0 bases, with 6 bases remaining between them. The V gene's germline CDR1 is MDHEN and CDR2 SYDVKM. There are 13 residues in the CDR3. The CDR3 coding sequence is TGTGCCAGCAGGTCAAATAGCAATCAGCCCCAGCATTTT. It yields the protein CASRSNSNQPQHF.

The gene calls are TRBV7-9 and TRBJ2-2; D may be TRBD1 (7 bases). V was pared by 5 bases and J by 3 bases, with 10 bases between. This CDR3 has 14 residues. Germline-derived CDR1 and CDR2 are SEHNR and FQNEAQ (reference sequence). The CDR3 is CASSRRGDTGELFF. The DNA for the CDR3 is TGTGCCAGCAGCCGCAGGGGGGACACCGGGGAGCTGTTTTTT.

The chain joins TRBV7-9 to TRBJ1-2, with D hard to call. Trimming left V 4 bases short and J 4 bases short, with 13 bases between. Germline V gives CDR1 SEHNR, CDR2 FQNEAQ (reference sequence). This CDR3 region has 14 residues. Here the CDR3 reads CASSSTREAYGYTF. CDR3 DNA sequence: TGTGCCAGCAGCTCGACTCGAGAGGCCTATGGCTACACCTTC.

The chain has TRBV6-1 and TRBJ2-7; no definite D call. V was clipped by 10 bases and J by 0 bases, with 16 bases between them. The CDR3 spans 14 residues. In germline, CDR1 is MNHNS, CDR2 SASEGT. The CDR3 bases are TGTGCCAACCTAGATGTCCATAGCTCCTACGAGCAGTACTTC. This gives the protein CANLDVHSSYEQYF.

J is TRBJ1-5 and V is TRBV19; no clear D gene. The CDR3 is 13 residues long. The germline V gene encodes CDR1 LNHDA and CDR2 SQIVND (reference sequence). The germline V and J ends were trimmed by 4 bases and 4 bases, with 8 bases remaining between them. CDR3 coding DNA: TGTGCCAGTAGTACCCCCTTGAATCAGCCCCAGCATTTT. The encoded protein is CASSTPLNQPQHF.

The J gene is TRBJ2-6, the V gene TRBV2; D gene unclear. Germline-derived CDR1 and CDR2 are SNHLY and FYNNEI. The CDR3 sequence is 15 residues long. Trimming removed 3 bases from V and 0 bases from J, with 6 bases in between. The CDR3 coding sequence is TGTGCCAGCAGTGATATATACTCTGGGGCCAACGTCCTGACTTTC. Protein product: CASSDIYSGANVLTF.

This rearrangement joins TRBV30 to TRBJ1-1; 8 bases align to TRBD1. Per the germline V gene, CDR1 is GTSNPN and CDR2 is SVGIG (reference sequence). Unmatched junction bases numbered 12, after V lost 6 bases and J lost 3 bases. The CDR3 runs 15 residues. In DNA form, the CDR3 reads TGTGCCTGCCGAGCTATTAGCAGGGGGCACACTGAAGCTTTCTTT. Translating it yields CACRAISRGHTEAFF.

CDR3 sequence (DNA): TGTGCCTGGACACAGGGAGTGGGGGACACTGAAGCTTTCTTT. It codes for CAWTQGVGDTEAFF. The chain couples TRBV30 to TRBJ1-1, with D tentatively TRBD1 (6 bases). The CDR3 length is 14 residues. V was clipped by 4 bases and J by 3 bases, with 15 bases between them. Germline V gives CDR1 GTSNPN, CDR2 SVGIG (reference sequence).

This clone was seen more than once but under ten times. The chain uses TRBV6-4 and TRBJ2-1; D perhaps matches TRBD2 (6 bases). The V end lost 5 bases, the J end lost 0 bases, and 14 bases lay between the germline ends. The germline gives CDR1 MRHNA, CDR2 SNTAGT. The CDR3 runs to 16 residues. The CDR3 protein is CASSPLAASSYNEQFF. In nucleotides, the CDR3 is TGTGCCAGCAGTCCTTTAGCGGCTAGCTCCTACAATGAGCAGTTCTTC.

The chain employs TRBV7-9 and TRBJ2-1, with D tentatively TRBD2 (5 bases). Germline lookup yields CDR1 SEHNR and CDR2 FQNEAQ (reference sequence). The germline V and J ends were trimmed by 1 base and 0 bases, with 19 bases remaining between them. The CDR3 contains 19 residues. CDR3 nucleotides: TGTGCCAGCAGCTTAGGGGAGAGGACGGGCCCGGGCTCCTACAATGAGCAGTTCTTC. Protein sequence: CASSLGERTGPGSYNEQFF. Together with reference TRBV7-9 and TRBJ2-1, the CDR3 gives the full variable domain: DTGVSQNPRHKITKRGQNVTFRCDPISEHNRLYWYRQTLGQGPEFLTYFQNEAQLEKSRLLSDRFSAERPKGSFSTLEIQRTEQGDSAMYLCASSLGERTGPGSYNEQFFGPGTRLTVL.

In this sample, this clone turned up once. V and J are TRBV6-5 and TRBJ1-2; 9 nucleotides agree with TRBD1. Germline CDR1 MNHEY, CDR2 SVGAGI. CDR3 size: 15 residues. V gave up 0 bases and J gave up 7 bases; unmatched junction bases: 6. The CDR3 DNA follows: TGTGCCAGCAGTTACTCGACAGGGGGAAGACTTGGCTACACCTTC. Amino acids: CASSYSTGGRLGYTF.

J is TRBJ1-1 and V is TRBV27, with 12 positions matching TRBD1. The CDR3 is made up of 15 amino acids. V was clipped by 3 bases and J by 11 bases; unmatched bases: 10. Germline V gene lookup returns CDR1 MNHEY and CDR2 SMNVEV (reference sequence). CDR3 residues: CASSFGGGQGAWAFF. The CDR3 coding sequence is TGTGCCAGCAGTTTTGGAGGGGGACAGGGGGCATGGGCTTTCTTT.

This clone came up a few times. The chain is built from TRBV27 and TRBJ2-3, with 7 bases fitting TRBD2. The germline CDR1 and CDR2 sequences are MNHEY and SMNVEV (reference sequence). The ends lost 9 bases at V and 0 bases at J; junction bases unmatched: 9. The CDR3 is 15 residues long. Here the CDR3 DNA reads TGTGCCAGTCAAGCGGGGTTTACTAGCACAGATACGCAGTATTTT. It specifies CASQAGFTSTDTQYF.

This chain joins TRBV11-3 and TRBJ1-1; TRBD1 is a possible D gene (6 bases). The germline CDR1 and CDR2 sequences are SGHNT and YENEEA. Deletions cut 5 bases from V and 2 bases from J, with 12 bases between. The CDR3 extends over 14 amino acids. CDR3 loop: CASSGEGQNTEAFF. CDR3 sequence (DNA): TGTGCCAGCAGCGGAGAGGGACAAAACACTGAAGCTTTCTTT.

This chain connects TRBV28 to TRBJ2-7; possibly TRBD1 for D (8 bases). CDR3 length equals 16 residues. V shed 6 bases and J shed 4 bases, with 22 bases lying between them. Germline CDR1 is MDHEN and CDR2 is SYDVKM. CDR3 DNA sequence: TGTGCCAGCAGGATAACAGGGGGAGGGCAAAGGTACGAGCAGTACTTC. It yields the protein CASRITGGGQRYEQYF.

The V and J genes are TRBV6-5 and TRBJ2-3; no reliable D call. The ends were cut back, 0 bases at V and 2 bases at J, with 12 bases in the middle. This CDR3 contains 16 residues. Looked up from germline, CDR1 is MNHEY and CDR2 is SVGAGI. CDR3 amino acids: CASSYSMAGFTDTQYF. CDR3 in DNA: TGTGCCAGCAGTTACTCGATGGCAGGATTCACAGATACGCAGTATTTT.

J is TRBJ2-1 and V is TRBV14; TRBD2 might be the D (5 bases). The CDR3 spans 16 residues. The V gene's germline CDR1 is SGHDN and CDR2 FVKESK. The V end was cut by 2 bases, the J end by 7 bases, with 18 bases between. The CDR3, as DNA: TGTGCCAGCAGCCAAAGAAGGGCGGGTCTCGAAAATGAGCAGTTCTTC. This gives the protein CASSQRRAGLENEQFF.

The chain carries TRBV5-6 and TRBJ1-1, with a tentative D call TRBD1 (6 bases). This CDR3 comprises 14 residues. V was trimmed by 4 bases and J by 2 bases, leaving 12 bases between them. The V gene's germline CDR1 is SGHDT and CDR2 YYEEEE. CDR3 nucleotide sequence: TGTGCCAGCAGCCCGCCAGGGGCAAACACTGAAGCTTTCTTT. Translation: CASSPPGANTEAFF. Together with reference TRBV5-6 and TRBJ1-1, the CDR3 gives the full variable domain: DAGVTQSPTHLIKTRGQQVTLRCSPKSGHDTVSWYQQALGQGPQFIFQYYEEEERQRGNFPDRFSGHQFPNYSSELNVNALLLGDSALYLCASSPPGANTEAFFGQGTRLTVV.

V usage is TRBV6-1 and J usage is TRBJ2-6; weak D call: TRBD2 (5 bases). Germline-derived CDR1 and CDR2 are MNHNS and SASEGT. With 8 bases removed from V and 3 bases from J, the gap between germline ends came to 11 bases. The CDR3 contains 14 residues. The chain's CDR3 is CASAGEGGANVLTF. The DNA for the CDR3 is TGTGCCAGCGCCGGGGAAGGTGGGGCCAACGTCCTGACTTTC.